This T cell receptor (beta chain) was found in a study of T cell clonality in common variable immunodeficiency. Study-level findings and limits: In common variable immunodeficiency, TCR beta chains reportedly carried fewer deletions and N-nucleotide insertions.

Comment on this clone: No antigen is known for it.

Using immunoSEQ multiplex PCR, the repertoire was profiled, and TCRdb retains in-frame clones only, with some absent. The sample counts about 34,000 clones, none seen once; the ten largest own roughly 28%. The clonotype originates from a human donor with common variable immunodeficiency. The sample consisted of peripheral blood mononuclear cells.

The CDR3 region is CASSPPGLYNEQFF. The sequenced part of the CDR3 DNA is TGTGCCAGCAGCCCACCGGGACTCTACAATGAG. The chain couples TRBV7-9 to TRBJ2-1, with D possibly TRBD2 on 6 matching bases. From the germline J gene comes the end of the CDR3, since the read stops 3 residues before it. Germline V gene sequence: CDR1 SEHNR, CDR2 FQNEAQ (reference sequence). The V end was cut by 5 bases, the J end by 3 bases, with 11 bases between. This CDR3 contains 14 residues.